This passage covers 6 T cell receptor beta chains from one sample sequenced in a study of blood T cell repertoires in COVID-19. Only in-frame clones appear in the TCRdb table, and some are missing; sequencing was by immunoSEQ multiplex PCR. Among more than 350,000 clones listed, more than 70% were seen once. What was sequenced was peripheral blood. All receptors come from a woman aged 30 to 39 with COVID-19, enrolled during active disease.

This clone was observed a single time. The chain recombines TRBV4-3 with TRBJ1-3; D perhaps matches TRBD1 (6 bases). Per the germline V gene, CDR1 is LGHNA and CDR2 is YSLEER. The CDR3 consists of 17 residues. V shed 1 base and J shed 0 bases, with 13 bases lying between them. For the CDR3, the DNA is TGCGCCAGCAGCCAAGTATCTCGACAGGTCTCTGGAAACACCATATATTTT. Protein: CASSQVSRQVSGNTIYF.

The chain employs TRBV10-2 and TRBJ2-7, with D perhaps matching TRBD1 (5 bases). The V end was cut by 6 bases, the J end by 6 bases, with 12 bases between. The germline V gene has CDR1 WSHSY and CDR2 SAAADI. CDR3 length: 12 amino acids. This CDR3 reads CASRDQGVEQYF. The CDR3 DNA sequence: TGCGCCAGCAGGGACCAGGGCGTCGAGCAGTACTTC.

V usage is TRBV7-8 and J usage is TRBJ1-4; TRBD1 matches 8 bases. J gave up 7 bases and V 4 bases, and 8 bases lay outside the gene matches. CDR3 length: 15 residues. Germline V lookup: CDR1 SGHVS, CDR2 FQNEAQ. The CDR3 is CASSSIPGQGEKLFF. In DNA, the CDR3 is TGTGCCAGCAGCTCTATCCCCGGACAGGGTGAAAAACTGTTTTTT. Using reference TRBV7-8 and TRBJ1-4 for the parts outside the CDR3, the full variable domain is GAGVSQSPRYKVAKRGQDVALRCDPISGHVSLFWYQQALGQGPEFLTYFQNEAQLDKSGLPSDRFFAERPEGSVSTLKIQRTQQEDSAVYLCASSSIPGQGEKLFFGSGTQLSVL.

The CDR3 region has the DNA TGCAGTTTCGCGATAGGGGAACACGAGCAGTACTTC. Its protein is CSFAIGEHEQYF. This rearrangement joins TRBV29-1 to TRBJ2-7, with D perhaps matching TRBD1 (5 bases). Germline V lookup: CDR1 SQVTM, CDR2 ANQGSEA. The CDR3 is 12 residues long.

This rearrangement joins TRBV15 to TRBJ2-1, with 10 bases aligning to TRBD1. V was pared by 8 bases and J by 6 bases, with 7 bases of the junction left unmatched. Per germline, CDR1 LNHNV and CDR2 YYDKDF (reference sequence). The CDR3 sequence is 14 residues long. Here the CDR3 DNA reads TGTGCCACCGCTCGACAGGGGGCAAGCAATGAGCAGTTCTTC. Protein sequence: CATARQGASNEQFF.

V and J are TRBV11-3 and TRBJ2-3; D perhaps matches TRBD2 (6 bases). The CDR3 runs to 16 residues. V was cut by 0 bases and J by 6 bases, with 16 bases left in between. The V gene's germline CDR1 is SGHNT and CDR2 YENEEA. CDR3 sequence: CASSLEAGLPYDTQYF. The CDR3 DNA reads TGTGCCAGCAGCTTAGAGGCGGGACTCCCGTATGATACGCAGTATTTT.